Sequencing of this T cell receptor beta chain was carried out in a study of identical twins. Study-level results: Alpha sequences that were out-of-frame and twin-shared showed an excess of low generation probability. Models, which agreed with sharing between unrelated individuals, nonetheless underestimated the out-of-frame TCR alpha sharing seen in monozygotic twins. Abundant beta clonotypes from cord blood bore fewer insertions; memory repertoires lacked this pattern.

This clonotype was detected many times. Its antigen is unidentified. A universal primer binding site was introduced by template switching. The final cDNA contained unique molecular identifiers. Each CDR3 protein gets one entry after TCRdb re-called the 5' RACE reads with MiXCR. The data show approximately 670,000 distinct CDR3 sequences, roughly 6% seen once. After removal of 1 base from V and 3 bases from J, the junction contained 5 bases not matched to a gene. Germline CDR1 and CDR2: LGHNT and FRNRAP. The CDR3 runs to 18 residues. This receptor was identified in a young man in good health. Sequenced: naive T cells sorted from blood. This sequence joins TRBV12-5 and TRBJ2-2; 13 nucleotides line up with TRBD2. The CDR3 loop is CASGLDTGLAGDTGELFF. The CDR3 region has the DNA TGTGCTAGTGGTTTGGATACCGGACTAGCGGGAGACACCGGGGAGCTGTTTTTT.